Listed here are 4 T cell receptor beta chains from one sample, sequenced in a study of T-cell memory formation after mild COVID-19. TCRdb re-called the 5' RACE reads with MiXCR, one entry per CDR3 protein. This table holds roughly 180,000 distinct CDR3 sequences, about 9.9% found once. The material sequenced was PBMCs or a T cell subset sorted from them (not recorded which). The source of these receptors is a man aged 18 to 35 who had mild COVID-19 (a few samples of this study predate the infection). Cell type and time point are not known.

The J gene is TRBJ2-3, the V gene TRBV20-1, with TRBD2 matching over 9 bases. This CDR3 region has 14 residues. The germline V gene has CDR1 DFQATT and CDR2 SNEGSKA (reference sequence). Trimming removed 6 bases from V and 3 bases from J; junction bases left unmatched: 7. The CDR3 nucleotides are TGCAGTGCGCGGGCGGGGGGGCCAACAGATACGCAGTATTTT. It codes for CSARAGGPTDTQYF.

This clonotype appeared many times. The rearrangement links TRBV5-6 to TRBJ2-5; perhaps TRBD2 as D (5 bases). Trimming stripped 6 bases from V and 5 bases from J, with 17 bases between. This CDR3 comprises 14 residues. Germline assignment: CDR1 SGHDT and CDR2 YYEEEE. CDR3 in amino acids: CASTEARGQETQYF. DNA for the CDR3: TGTGCCAGCACCGAAGCTCGGGGTCAGGAGACCCAGTACTTC.

A single count supports this clonotype. The chain carries TRBV15 and TRBJ2-3, with D perhaps given as TRBD1 or TRBD2 (5 bases each). CDR1 and CDR2 from the germline V gene are LNHNV and YYDKDF (reference sequence). Trimming took off 0 bases at V and 8 bases at J, with 12 bases between the two ends. The CDR3 runs to 14 residues. Here the CDR3 reads CATSREIGGGTQYF. CDR3 nucleotides: TGTGCCACCAGCAGAGAGATTGGTGGGGGTACGCAGTATTTT.

The V and J genes are TRBV15 and TRBJ2-5; D is perhaps TRBD2 (6 bases). Trimming shortened V by 5 bases and J by 5 bases, and 24 bases separated the two germline ends. There are 17 residues in the CDR3. Germline V gene lookup returns CDR1 LNHNV and CDR2 YYDKDF (reference sequence). The CDR3 protein is CATSSRPGSGTLETQYF. CDR3 nucleotides: TGTGCCACCAGCTCACGTCCCGGGAGCGGAACTTTGGAGACCCAGTACTTC. The complete variable domain, with remaining parts taken from reference TRBV15 and TRBJ2-5, reads DAMVIQNPRYQVTQFGKPVTLSCSQTLNHNVMYWYQQKSSQAPKLLFHYYDKDFNNEADTPDNFQSRRPNTSFCFLDIRSPGLGDTAMYLCATSSRPGSGTLETQYFGPGTRLLVL.